These 16 T cell receptor beta chains originate from one sample sequenced in a study of Ad26.COV2.S vaccination and SARS-CoV-2 variants. Noted treatment: 15 to 20 received Ad26.COV2.S at low or high dose, single or two shots; 5 received placebo; per-sample allocation not given. Sampling was performed 63 days after the first vaccine or placebo injection. Assay: immunoSEQ multiplex PCR; the TCRdb copy retains only in-frame clones and omits some. Among more than 400,000 clones listed, roughly 90% were seen once. This specimen consisted of peripheral blood, obtained in a trial of Ad26.COV2.S vaccine versus placebo. These receptors originate from a person between 18 and 59 years old who received the Ad26.COV2.S COVID-19 vaccine or a placebo.

The V gene is TRBV27, the J gene TRBJ1-5, with TRBD1 as a possible D gene (6 bases). Germline assignment: CDR1 MNHEY and CDR2 SMNVEV (reference sequence). The CDR3 totals 15 residues. Trimming took 6 bases from V and 4 from J, leaving 16 bases between them. The CDR3 is CASRRLQGSNQPQHF. The CDR3 DNA sequence: TGTGCCAGCAGAAGGCTACAGGGCTCAAATCAGCCCCAGCATTTT.

The chain links TRBV2 to TRBJ1-1; tentative D call: TRBD1 (5 bases). Deletions cut 4 bases from V and 0 bases from J, with 9 bases between. Germline assignment: CDR1 SNHLY and CDR2 FYNNEI. The CDR3 totals 14 residues. As DNA, the CDR3 is TGTGCCAGCAGTGCCACAGGACTGAACACTGAAGCTTTCTTT. This codes for CASSATGLNTEAFF. Using reference TRBV2 and TRBJ1-1 for the parts outside the CDR3, the full variable domain is EPEVTQTPSHQVTQMGQEVILRCVPISNHLYFYWYRQILGQKVEFLVSFYNNEISEKSEIFDDQFSVERPDGSNFTLKIRSTKLEDSAMYFCASSATGLNTEAFFGQGTRLTVV.

This clone was seen only once. V and J are TRBV27 and TRBJ1-1; the D gene is possibly TRBD1 (5 bases). V lost 6 bases, J lost 6 bases, and 14 bases lay in between. Germline lookup yields CDR1 MNHEY and CDR2 SMNVEV (reference sequence). CDR3 length: 13 residues. The CDR3 reads CASRYAGTAEAFF. The CDR3 bases are TGTGCCAGCAGGTACGCGGGGACGGCTGAAGCTTTCTTT.

The V call is TRBV4-1, the J call TRBJ2-7; 10 bases fit TRBD2. The CDR3 is 15 residues long. In germline, CDR1 is MGHRA, CDR2 YSYEKL. With 8 bases clipped from V and 0 bases from J, the junction kept 7 bases outside the gene matches. CDR3 coding DNA: TGCGCCAGCGGGAAGATAGCGGGGGGCTCCTACGAGCAGTACTTC. It codes for CASGKIAGGSYEQYF.

The rearrangement uses TRBV12-3 or TRBV12-4 and TRBJ1-1; D not resolved. V shed 1 base and J shed 9 bases, with 6 bases lying between them. This CDR3 region has 11 residues. CDR3 amino acids: CASSLVGKAFF. The CDR3 DNA reads as TGTGCCAGCAGTTTAGTGGGGAAAGCTTTCTTT.

This chain joins TRBV10-3 and TRBJ2-7; the match to TRBD1 covers 7 bases. J was trimmed by 1 base and V by 7 bases; bases with no gene match: 7. CDR3 length: 14 amino acids. Germline loops: CDR1 ENHRY, CDR2 SYGVKD. CDR3: CAINSQGVSYEQYF. CDR3 nucleotide sequence: TGTGCCATCAATTCGCAGGGGGTTTCCTACGAGCAGTACTTC.

The chain is built from TRBV4-3 and TRBJ2-7, with D unresolved. The V end lost 0 bases, the J end lost 4 bases, and 13 bases lay between the germline ends. In germline, CDR1 is LGHNA, CDR2 YSLEER. The CDR3 runs 15 residues. The CDR3 loop is CASSQDLNGRYEQYF. DNA for the CDR3: TGCGCCAGCAGCCAAGATTTGAACGGACGATACGAGCAGTACTTC.

The chain joins TRBV15 to TRBJ1-1, with 7 bases that match TRBD1. J lost 1 base, V lost 5 bases, and 4 bases had no gene match. Per germline, CDR1 LNHNV and CDR2 YYDKDF (reference sequence). The CDR3 is 14 amino acids. This chain's CDR3 is CATSEGQWNTEAFF. CDR3 bases: TGTGCCACCAGCGAGGGACAGTGGAACACTGAAGCTTTCTTT.

This sequence joins TRBV27 and TRBJ1-2; 11 positions agree with TRBD1. Germline CDR1 and CDR2: MNHEY and SMNVEV (reference sequence). This CDR3 contains 19 residues. V lost 3 bases to trimming and J lost 0 bases; unmatched junction nucleotides: 12. Here the CDR3 DNA reads TGTGCCAGCAGTTTTATTTCAGCCGGGACAGGGGGGACTAACTATGGCTACACCTTC. It translates to CASSFISAGTGGTNYGYTF.

The J gene is TRBJ1-5, the V gene TRBV19, with TRBD1 identical over 7 bases. Germline lookup yields CDR1 LNHDA and CDR2 SQIVND (reference sequence). The CDR3 has 15 amino acids. The V gene end was trimmed by 1 base and the J gene end by 6 bases; junction bases not matched to a gene: 6. The CDR3 sequence is CASSIGQGGGQPQHF. As DNA, the CDR3 is TGTGCCAGTAGTATAGGACAGGGAGGCGGTCAGCCCCAGCATTTT.

This clone was seen a single time. The gene calls are TRBV28 and TRBJ1-1; D not certain. The germline V and J ends were trimmed by 3 bases and 2 bases, with 10 bases remaining between them. Germline assignment: CDR1 MDHEN and CDR2 SYDVKM. This CDR3 has 14 residues. CDR3: CASSLVGANTEAFF. In nucleotides, the CDR3 is TGTGCCAGCAGTTTGGTGGGCGCAAACACTGAAGCTTTCTTT.

In this sample, this clone turned up once. The genes are TRBV25-1 and TRBJ1-5; no clear D. CDR3 length: 14 amino acids. In germline, CDR1 is MGHDK, CDR2 SYGVNS. V was trimmed by 1 base and J by 8 bases, leaving 12 bases between them. The CDR3 is CASSESGGGEPQHF. Here the CDR3 DNA reads TGTGCCAGCAGTGAATCCGGCGGCGGGGAGCCCCAGCATTTT. Combining the CDR3 with reference TRBV25-1 and TRBJ1-5 gives the whole variable domain EADIYQTPRYLVIGTGKKITLECSQTMGHDKMYWYQQDPGMELHLIHYSYGVNSTEKGDLSSESTVSRIRTEHFPLTLESARPSHTSQYLCASSESGGGEPQHFGDGTRLSIL.

V gene TRBV5-1 combines with J gene TRBJ2-2; weak D call: TRBD1 (5 bases). CDR3 size: 16 residues. V lost 1 base to trimming and J lost 1 base, with 11 bases between them. CDR1 and CDR2 from the germline V gene are SGHRS and YFSETQ. The CDR3 sequence: CASSLIIRVNTGELFF. The CDR3 region has the DNA TGCGCCAGCAGCTTGATCATCAGGGTGAACACCGGGGAGCTGTTTTTT. The full variable domain, with the rest looked up from reference TRBV5-1 and TRBJ2-2, is KAGVTQTPRYLIKTRGQQVTLSCSPISGHRSVSWYQQTPGQGLQFLFEYFSETQRNKGNFPGRFSGRQFSNSRSEMNVSTLELGDSALYLCASSLIIRVNTGELFFGEGSRLTVL.

V and J are TRBV5-5 and TRBJ1-6; D gene unclear. The V gene lost 5 bases and the J gene lost 9 bases, with 15 bases spanning the gap. The germline CDR1 and CDR2 sequences are SGHKS and YYEKEE (reference sequence). The CDR3 extends over 14 amino acids. CDR3 amino acids: CASRIAKYGSPLHF. CDR3 sequence (DNA): TGTGCCAGCAGAATCGCCAAGTACGGTTCACCCCTCCACTTT.

This chain joins TRBV9 and TRBJ2-5; 11 bases fit TRBD2. The CDR3 contains 15 residues. The V gene's germline CDR1 is SGDLS and CDR2 YYNGEE. Unmatched junction bases numbered 6, after V lost 6 bases and J lost 2 bases. The CDR3 is CASTPGLAVQETQYF. CDR3 DNA: TGTGCCAGCACCCCGGGACTAGCGGTACAAGAGACCCAGTACTTC.

The rearrangement uses TRBV19 and TRBJ2-2; D could derive from TRBD1 or TRBD2 (5 bases each). The CDR3 length is 14 residues. Trimming shortened V by 6 bases and J by 6 bases, and 14 bases separated the two germline ends. The germline V gene has CDR1 LNHDA and CDR2 SQIVND (reference sequence). CDR3: CASRFYGAAGELFF. Written as DNA, the CDR3 is TGTGCCAGTAGATTTTACGGGGCGGCCGGGGAGCTGTTTTTT.